Here is one TCR beta chain with its context. Germline V gene data show CDR1 as KGHSH and CDR2 as LQKENI. The ends were cut back, 2 bases at V and 1 base at J, with 12 bases in the middle. The CDR3 consists of 16 residues. The data originate from a study of PD-1 blockade in classical Hodgkin lymphoma. Time point described: cycle 4 day 1 (C4D1), after less than 7 weeks of nivolumab. Relapse was seen in all patients after autologous stem cell transplantation, and brentuximab vedotin exposure was variable. Sequenced by immunoSEQ multiplex PCR; TCRdb stores in-frame clones only, minus some. The repertoire holds under 9,500 clones, with about 83% as singletons.

The source was peripheral blood mononuclear cells (PBMCs), collected before the fourth cycle of nivolumab. This chain links TRBV18 with TRBJ1-5; tentative D call: TRBD1 (6 bases). The TCR was taken from a human donor with classical Hodgkin lymphoma. The CDR3 DNA sequence: TGTGCCAGCTCACCAGACATTCAGGGGAGCAATCAGCCCCAGCATTTT. Translated, it gives CASSPDIQGSNQPQHF.